This T cell receptor (beta chain) was observed in a study of beta chain features in type 1 diabetes. Sorting of CD4+ naive, central memory, regulatory and stem cell-like memory cells was performed via CD45RO/CCR7/CD25/CD127/CD95/CD27. V lost 2 bases to trimming and J lost 1 base, with 11 bases between them. CDR3 length: 14 amino acids. Per the germline V gene, CDR1 is GTSNPN and CDR2 is SVGIG (reference sequence). This clone was seen a few times. Antigen unknown. The study reverse transcribed the entire isolated RNA, so it sequenced expressed TCRB transcripts. The data were produced by immunoSEQ multiplex PCR, yet TCRdb's version contains in-frame clones alone and is incomplete. The sample carries 200,000 to 250,000 clones, 11% to 15% recorded once. The study's findings and limits: Type 1 diabetes patients showed a moderate but significant shortening of TCRB CDR3s in all four CD4+ subsets. Patients' naive, central memory and regulatory TCRB repertoires appeared more alike than those of healthy donors.

The chain couples TRBV30 to TRBJ1-1, with D perhaps matching TRBD1 (5 bases). This clonotype was sampled from a man aged 25-45 years with type 1 diabetes. Sequencing input: naive CD4+ T cells from blood. This chain's CDR3 is CAWSFKGRNTEAFF. The CDR3 region has the DNA TGTGCCTGGAGTTTTAAGGGGCGGAACACTGAAGCTTTCTTT. Based on the CDR3 plus reference TRBV30 and TRBJ1-1, the full variable domain is SQTIHQWPATLVQPVGSPLSLECTVEGTSNPNLYWYRQAAGRGLQLLFYSVGIGQISSEVPQNLSASRPQDRQFILSSKKLLLSDSGFYLCAWSFKGRNTEAFFGQGTRLTVV.